The T cell receptor (beta chain) described here comes from a study of blood T cell repertoires in COVID-19. Turning to the study itself: From T cells, B-cell-depleted T cells, or PBMCs came the material, which was cDNA or gDNA.

V was trimmed by 0 bases and J by 4 bases, leaving 9 bases between them. The CDR3 has 15 residues. The germline V gene encodes CDR1 LGHDT and CDR2 YNNKEL (reference sequence). Sequencing was performed with immunoSEQ multiplex PCR; in TCRdb, only in-frame clones are kept and a portion is missing. The sample shows about 20,000 clones, 79% of them seen only once. The V call is TRBV3-1 (or the pseudogene TRBV3-2), the J call TRBJ1-4; no reliable D call. The sample consisted of peripheral blood. The receptor's source is a man older than 75 with acute or convalescent COVID-19. The CDR3: CASSQDWAVNEKLFF. CDR3 nucleotides: TGTGCCAGCAGCCAAGATTGGGCAGTTAATGAAAAACTGTTTTTT.